This entry describes one TCR beta chain. The data are from a study of cytomegalovirus exposure and HLA in healthy donors. 60 Vbeta and 13 Jbeta primers were used in PCR. Profiling relied on immunoSEQ multiplex PCR, and the TCRdb table lists in-frame clones only, not all of them. This repertoire shows 110,000 or so clones, under 90% found once; its top ten account for roughly 2.5%. Everyone who donated was a healthy bone marrow donor. Sequencing used PBMCs. The TCR originated in a woman between 18 and 29 years old in good health and CMV-seronegative.

The CDR3 DNA is TGTGCCAGCAGCTTACGCGGGGCGTGGGATTCACCCCTCCACTTT. Translation gives CASSLRGAWDSPLHF. This chain joins TRBV7-9 and TRBJ1-6, with D possibly being TRBD1 (5 bases). V lost 2 bases to trimming and J lost 8 bases, with 13 bases between them. Germline CDR1 and CDR2: SEHNR and FQNEAQ (reference sequence). The CDR3 length is 15 residues.